This TCR beta chain was observed in a study of cytomegalovirus exposure and HLA in healthy donors. V lost 1 base and J lost 4, with 7 bases in between. CDR1 is LGHNA and CDR2 is YSLEER in the germline V gene. This CDR3 contains 14 residues. The count of this clone is one. Its antigen is unknown. The PCR ran on 60 Vbeta and 13 Jbeta primers. Only in-frame clones appear in the TCRdb table, and some are missing; sequencing was by immunoSEQ multiplex PCR. The data hold over 35,000 clones, with roughly 47% observed a single time. General study points: Further analysis, carried out later, found HLA-associated TCR beta chains more clonally expanded than equally common other chains. In vitro experiments confirmed that a few CMV-associated chains were specific for CMV antigens. The study labeled 164 TCR beta chains cytomegalovirus-associated.

Though nominally healthy at sampling, donors likely had unrecorded immune exposures. Source material: PBMCs. The sequence was obtained from a human donor in good health. J is TRBJ2-2 and V is TRBV4-3, with D possibly matching TRBD1 (6 bases). The CDR3 is CASSQAGVTGELFF. The CDR3 bases are TGCGCCAGCAGCCAAGCAGGGGTCACCGGGGAGCTGTTTTTT.